This TCR beta chain was recorded in a study of cytomegalovirus exposure and HLA in healthy donors. Study findings and constraints: It was reportedly the case that the classifier diagnosed cytomegalovirus status with high specificity and sensitivity.

The CDR3 covers 15 residues. With 4 bases clipped from V and 7 bases from J, the junction kept 12 bases outside the gene matches. Germline CDR1 and CDR2: MGHRA and YSYEKL. In the case of this clone: Its specificity is not known.

This PCR relied on a set of 60 Vbeta primers and 13 Jbeta primers. The method was immunoSEQ multiplex PCR; TCRdb's version includes in-frame clones alone and lacks a portion of them. Of over 150,000 clones listed, about 77% are singletons. The chain has TRBV4-1 and TRBJ2-7; 8 bases agree with TRBD2. The receptor's source is a woman aged 30 to 39 in good health and CMV-seronegative. Sequences were obtained from PBMCs. The CDR3 DNA sequence: TGCGCCAGCAGCCCTCAGGTTAGCGGGGAGTTTGAGCAGTACTTC. It is translated as CASSPQVSGEFEQYF.